This T cell receptor (beta chain) was sequenced in a study of blood T cell repertoires in COVID-19. The overall study: The United States, Italy and Spain supplied acute and convalescent COVID-19 samples. The cDNA or gDNA used as material had been derived from T cells, B-cell-depleted T cells, or PBMCs.

This CDR3 has 17 amino acids. With V trimmed by 4 bases and J by 4 bases, 14 bases remained unmatched. Per the original methods: Nucleated cell number was recorded as an estimate derived from reference gene primer amplification. This table comes from immunoSEQ multiplex PCR, and its TCRdb copy is limited to in-frame clones, with some not included. V, J and clone size are those of that table, while D and trimming were read from the DNA. The sample lists over 95,000 clones, less than 90% occurring once. The rearrangement joins TRBV5-3 to TRBJ2-5; 9 bases map to TRBD1. TRBV5-3 counts as an open reading frame of uncertain function. The receptor's source is a man aged 70 or older with active or convalescent COVID-19. The material sequenced was peripheral blood. CDR3 bases: TGTGCCAGAAGCAGGGAACTTGACAGGGGGTGGGCAGAGACCCAGTACTTC. It is translated as CARSRELDRGWAETQYF.